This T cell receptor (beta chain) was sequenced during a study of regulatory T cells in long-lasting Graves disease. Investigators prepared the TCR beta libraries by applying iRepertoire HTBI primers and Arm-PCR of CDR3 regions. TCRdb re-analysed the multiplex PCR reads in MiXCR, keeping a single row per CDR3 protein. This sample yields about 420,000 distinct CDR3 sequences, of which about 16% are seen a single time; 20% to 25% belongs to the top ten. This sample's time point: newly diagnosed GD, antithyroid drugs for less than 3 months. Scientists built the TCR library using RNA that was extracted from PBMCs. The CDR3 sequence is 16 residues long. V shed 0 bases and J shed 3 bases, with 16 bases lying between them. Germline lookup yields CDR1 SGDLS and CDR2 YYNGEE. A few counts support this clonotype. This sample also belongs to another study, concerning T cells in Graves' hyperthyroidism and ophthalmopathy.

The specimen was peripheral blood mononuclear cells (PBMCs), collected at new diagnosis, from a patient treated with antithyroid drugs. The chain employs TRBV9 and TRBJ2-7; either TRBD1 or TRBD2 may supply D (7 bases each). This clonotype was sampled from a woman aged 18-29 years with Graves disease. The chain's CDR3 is CASSVGGDSGIYEQYF. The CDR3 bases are TGTGCCAGCAGCGTAGGGGGGGACAGCGGGATCTACGAGCAGTACTTC.